This TCR beta chain stems from a study of cytomegalovirus exposure and HLA in healthy donors. Points from the study as a whole: Sequencing depth roughly uniform across donors was assumed in presence/absence analyses. One later analysis reportedly identified an Asian-associated ancestry cluster that showed fewer N-insertions than the approximately 600-donor mean.

This clone occurred once. The antigen remains unidentified. The primer mix had 60 Vbeta and 13 Jbeta primers. Measured with immunoSEQ multiplex PCR; TCRdb has only the in-frame clones, and not every one. The sample lists about 150,000 clones, about three quarters occurring once. Healthy bone marrow donors made up the donor group. The junction had 9 bases not matched to a gene; V was cut back by 4 bases and J by 8 bases. The germline CDR1 and CDR2 sequences are MNHEY and SVGAGI. The CDR3 spans 16 residues. Specimen: PBMCs. The chain recombines TRBV6-5 with TRBJ1-6; 9 bases match TRBD1. This clonotype was sampled from a male donor in good health and CMV-seronegative. The chain's CDR3 is CASSSHRDRVYSPLHF. CDR3 in DNA: TGTGCCAGCAGTTCCCACCGGGACAGGGTGTATTCACCCCTCCACTTT.